This TCR beta chain is drawn from a study of T cell responses to AZD1222 COVID-19 vaccine. The CDR3 loop spans 18 amino acids. Generated by immunoSEQ multiplex PCR, the TCRdb table keeps only in-frame clones and is missing some. The sample has 120,000 or so clones; 80% to 90% are singletons. This receptor was taken from an adult in good health. Here the sequenced sample was peripheral blood, taken on day 0 of MenACWY control vaccination. The chain combines TRBV21-1 with TRBJ2-7. TRBV21-1 is noted as a pseudogene. The CDR3 region has the DNA TGTGCCAGCAGCAAAGGATTGCGCAGCCCAACGAGCTCCTACGAGCAGTACTTC. It encodes CASSKGLRSPTSSYEQYF.